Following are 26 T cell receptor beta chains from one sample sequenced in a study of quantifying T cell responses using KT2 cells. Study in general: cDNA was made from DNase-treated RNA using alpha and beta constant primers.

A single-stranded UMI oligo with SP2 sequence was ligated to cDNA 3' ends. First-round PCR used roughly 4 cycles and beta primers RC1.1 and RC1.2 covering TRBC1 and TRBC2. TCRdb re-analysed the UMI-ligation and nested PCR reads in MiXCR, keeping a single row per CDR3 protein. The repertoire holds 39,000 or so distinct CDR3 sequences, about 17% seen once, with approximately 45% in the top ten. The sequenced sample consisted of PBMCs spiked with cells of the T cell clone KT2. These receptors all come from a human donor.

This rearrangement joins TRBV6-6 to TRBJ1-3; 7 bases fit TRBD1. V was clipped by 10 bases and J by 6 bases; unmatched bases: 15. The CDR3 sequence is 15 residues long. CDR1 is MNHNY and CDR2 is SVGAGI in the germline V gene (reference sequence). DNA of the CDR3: TGTGCCACCGCTCGGCTCGGGACAGACACAAACACCATATATTTT. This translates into CATARLGTDTNTIYF.

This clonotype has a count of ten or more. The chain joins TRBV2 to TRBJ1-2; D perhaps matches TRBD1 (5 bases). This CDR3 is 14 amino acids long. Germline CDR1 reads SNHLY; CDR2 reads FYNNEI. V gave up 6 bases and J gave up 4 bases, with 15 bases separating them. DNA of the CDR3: TGTGCCAGCAGGGGCGGGGGACCCTTCTATGGCTACACCTTC. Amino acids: CASRGGGPFYGYTF.

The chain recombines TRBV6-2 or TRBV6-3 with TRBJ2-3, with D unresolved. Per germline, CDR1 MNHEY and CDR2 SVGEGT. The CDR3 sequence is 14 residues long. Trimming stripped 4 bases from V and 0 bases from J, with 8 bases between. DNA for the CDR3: TGTGCCAGCAGTTTACGGATGAGCACAGATACGCAGTATTTT. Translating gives CASSLRMSTDTQYF.

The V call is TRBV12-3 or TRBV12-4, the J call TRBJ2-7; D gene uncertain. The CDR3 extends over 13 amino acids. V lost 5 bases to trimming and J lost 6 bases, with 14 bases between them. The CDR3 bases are TGTGCCAGCAGTAATTCAGTAGACTTCGAGCAGTACTTC. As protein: CASSNSVDFEQYF.

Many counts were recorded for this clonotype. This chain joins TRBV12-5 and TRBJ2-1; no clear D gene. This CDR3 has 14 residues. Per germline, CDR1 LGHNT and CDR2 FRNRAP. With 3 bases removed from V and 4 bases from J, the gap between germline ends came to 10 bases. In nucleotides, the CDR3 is TGTGCTAGTGGTTTTTCTACTACTTACAATGAGCAGTTCTTC. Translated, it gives CASGFSTTYNEQFF.

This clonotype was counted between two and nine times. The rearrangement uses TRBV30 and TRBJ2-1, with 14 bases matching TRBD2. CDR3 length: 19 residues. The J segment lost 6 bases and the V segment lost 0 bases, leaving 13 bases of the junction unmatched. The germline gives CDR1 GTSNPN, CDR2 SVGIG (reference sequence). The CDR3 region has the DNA TGTGCCTGGAGTGTGGGGACTAGCGGGAGCTCGGCCCTCCTCAATGAGCAGTTCTTC. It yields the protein CAWSVGTSGSSALLNEQFF.

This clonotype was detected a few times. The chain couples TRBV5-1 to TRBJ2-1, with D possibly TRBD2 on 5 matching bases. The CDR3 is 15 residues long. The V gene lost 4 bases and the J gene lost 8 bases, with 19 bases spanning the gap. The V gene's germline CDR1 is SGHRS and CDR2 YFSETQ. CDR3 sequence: CASSIRSSLGDEQFF. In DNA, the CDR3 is TGCGCCAGCAGCATCAGATCTAGCCTCGGTGATGAGCAGTTCTTC.

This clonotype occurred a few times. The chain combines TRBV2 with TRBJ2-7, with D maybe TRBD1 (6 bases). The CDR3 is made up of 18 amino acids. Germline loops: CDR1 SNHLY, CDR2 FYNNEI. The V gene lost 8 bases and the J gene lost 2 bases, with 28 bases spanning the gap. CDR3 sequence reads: CASLQNLDRLSSTYEQYF. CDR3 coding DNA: TGTGCCAGCTTACAAAATTTGGACAGATTGAGCAGTACCTACGAGCAGTACTTC.

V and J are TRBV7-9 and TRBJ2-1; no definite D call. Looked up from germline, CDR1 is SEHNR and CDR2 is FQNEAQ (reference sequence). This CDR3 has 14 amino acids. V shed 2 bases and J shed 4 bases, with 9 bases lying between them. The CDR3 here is CASSLSDGYNEQFF. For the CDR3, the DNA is TGTGCCAGCAGCTTAAGTGACGGTTACAATGAGCAGTTCTTC.

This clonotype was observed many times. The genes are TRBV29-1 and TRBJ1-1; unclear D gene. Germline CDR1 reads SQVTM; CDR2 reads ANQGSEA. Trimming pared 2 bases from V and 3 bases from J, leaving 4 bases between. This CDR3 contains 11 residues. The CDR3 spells CSVERYTEAFF. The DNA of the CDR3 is TGCAGCGTTGAACGGTACACTGAAGCTTTCTTT.

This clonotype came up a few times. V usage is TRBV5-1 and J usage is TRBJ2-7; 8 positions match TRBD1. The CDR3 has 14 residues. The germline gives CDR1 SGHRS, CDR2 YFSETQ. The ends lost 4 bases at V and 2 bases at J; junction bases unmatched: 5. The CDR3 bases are TGCGCCAGCAGCGGGGGACAGGCCACCTACGAGCAGTACTTC. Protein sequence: CASSGGQATYEQYF. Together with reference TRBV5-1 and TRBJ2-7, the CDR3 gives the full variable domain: KAGVTQTPRYLIKTRGQQVTLSCSPISGHRSVSWYQQTPGQGLQFLFEYFSETQRNKGNFPGRFSGRQFSNSRSEMNVSTLELGDSALYLCASSGGQATYEQYFGPGTRLTVT.

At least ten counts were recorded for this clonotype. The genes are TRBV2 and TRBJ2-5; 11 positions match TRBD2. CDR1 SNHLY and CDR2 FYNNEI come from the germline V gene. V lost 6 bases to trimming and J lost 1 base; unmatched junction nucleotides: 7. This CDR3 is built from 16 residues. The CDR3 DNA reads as TGTGCCAGCAGGTTAGCGGGAGGGCCCTCCCAAGAGACCCAGTACTTC. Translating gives CASRLAGGPSQETQYF. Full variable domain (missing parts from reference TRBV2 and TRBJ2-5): EPEVTQTPSHQVTQMGQEVILRCVPISNHLYFYWYRQILGQKVEFLVSFYNNEISEKSEIFDDQFSVERPDGSNFTLKIRSTKLEDSAMYFCASRLAGGPSQETQYFGPGTRLLVL.

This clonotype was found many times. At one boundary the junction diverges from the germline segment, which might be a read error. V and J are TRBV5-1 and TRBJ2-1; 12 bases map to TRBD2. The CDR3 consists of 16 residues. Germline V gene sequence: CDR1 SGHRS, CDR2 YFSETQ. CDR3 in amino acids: CASSLVLAGGHREQFF. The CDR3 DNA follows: TGCGCCAGCAGTTTGGTTCTAGCGGGAGGGCATCGTGAGCAGTTCTTC.

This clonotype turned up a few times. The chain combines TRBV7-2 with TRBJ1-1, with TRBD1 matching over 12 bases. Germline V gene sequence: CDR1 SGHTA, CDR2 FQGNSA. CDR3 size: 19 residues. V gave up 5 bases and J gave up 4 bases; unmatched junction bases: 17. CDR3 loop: CASSPTPGQGAARSTEAFF. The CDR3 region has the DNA TGTGCCAGCAGCCCGACCCCGGGACAGGGGGCGGCAAGGTCCACTGAAGCTTTCTTT.

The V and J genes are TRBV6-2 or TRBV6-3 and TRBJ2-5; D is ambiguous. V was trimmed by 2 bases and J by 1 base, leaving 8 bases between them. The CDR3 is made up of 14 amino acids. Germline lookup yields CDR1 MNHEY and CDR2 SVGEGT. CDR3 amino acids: CASSYGPSQETQYF. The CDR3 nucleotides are TGTGCCAGCAGTTACGGACCGAGCCAAGAGACCCAGTACTTC.

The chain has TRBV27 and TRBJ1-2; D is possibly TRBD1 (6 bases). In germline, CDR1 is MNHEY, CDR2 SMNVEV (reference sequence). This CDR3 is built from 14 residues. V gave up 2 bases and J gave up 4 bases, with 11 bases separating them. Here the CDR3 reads CASSLQGSGYGYTF. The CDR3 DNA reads TGTGCCAGCAGTTTACAGGGGTCCGGCTATGGCTACACCTTC.

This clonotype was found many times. The CDR3 bases are TGTGCCAGCAGTTACTCCCGGACTAGCGGGAGGGAAAGAACCTACGAGCAGTACTTC. Translated, it gives CASSYSRTSGRERTYEQYF. V gene TRBV6-2 or TRBV6-3 combines with J gene TRBJ2-7; TRBD2 aligns across 15 bases. Germline V CDR1 and CDR2: MNHEY, SVGEGT. There are 19 residues in the CDR3. V shed 0 bases, J shed 2 bases, and the junction held 8 bases outside the gene matches.

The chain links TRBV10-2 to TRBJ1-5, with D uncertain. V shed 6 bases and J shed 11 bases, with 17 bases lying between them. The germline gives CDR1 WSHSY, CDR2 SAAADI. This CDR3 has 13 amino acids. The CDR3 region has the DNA TGCGCCAGCAGCCCGGACCCCCAGAAAGCCCAGCATTTT. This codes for CASSPDPQKAQHF.

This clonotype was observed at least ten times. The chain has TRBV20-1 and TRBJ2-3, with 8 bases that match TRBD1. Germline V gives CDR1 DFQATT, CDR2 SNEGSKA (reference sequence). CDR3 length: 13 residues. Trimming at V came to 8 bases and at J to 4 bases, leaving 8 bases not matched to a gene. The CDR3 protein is CSSAGGVADTQYF. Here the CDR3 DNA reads TGCAGTTCAGCAGGGGGCGTCGCAGATACGCAGTATTTT.

CDR3 protein: CASSGVGTGDTEAFF. In DNA, the CDR3 is TGTGCCAGCAGTGGTGTAGGGACAGGCGACACTGAAGCTTTCTTT. This chain connects TRBV2 to TRBJ1-1, with 8 bases that match TRBD1. V gave up 4 bases and J gave up 3 bases; unmatched junction bases: 7. Germline CDR1 reads SNHLY; CDR2 reads FYNNEI. This CDR3 is 15 amino acids long.

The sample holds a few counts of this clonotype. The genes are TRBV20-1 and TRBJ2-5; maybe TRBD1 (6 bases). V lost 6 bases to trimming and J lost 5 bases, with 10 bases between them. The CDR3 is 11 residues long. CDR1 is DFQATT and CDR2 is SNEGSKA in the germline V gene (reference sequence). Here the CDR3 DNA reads TGCAGTGCAGGGGGTTCGGAGACCCAGTACTTC. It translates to CSAGGSETQYF.

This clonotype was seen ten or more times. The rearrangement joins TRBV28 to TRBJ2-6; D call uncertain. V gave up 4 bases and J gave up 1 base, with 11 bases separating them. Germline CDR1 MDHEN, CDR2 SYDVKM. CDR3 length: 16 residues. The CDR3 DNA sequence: TGTGCCAGCAGTTCCCCCCCCGAGTCTGGGGCCAACGTCCTGACTTTC. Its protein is CASSSPPESGANVLTF.

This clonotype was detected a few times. The CDR3 is CASSKGWETGGYEQYF. The CDR3 DNA reads TGTGCCAGCAGCAAAGGCTGGGAAACGGGTGGCTACGAGCAGTACTTC. V gene TRBV21-1 combines with J gene TRBJ2-7. TRBV21-1 is a known pseudogene. CDR3 length equals 16 residues.

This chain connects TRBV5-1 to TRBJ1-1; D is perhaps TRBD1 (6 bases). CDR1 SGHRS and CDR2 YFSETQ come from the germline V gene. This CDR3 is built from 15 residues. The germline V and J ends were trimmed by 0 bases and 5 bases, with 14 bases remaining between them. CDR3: CASSLVGGAGTEAFF. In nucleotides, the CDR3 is TGCGCCAGCAGCTTGGTCGGGGGCGCGGGAACTGAAGCTTTCTTT.

CDR3 residues: CSARGLALMSYEQYF. The CDR3 nucleotides read TGCAGTGCTAGGGGACTAGCCCTAATGTCCTACGAGCAGTACTTC. The rearrangement links TRBV20-1 to TRBJ2-7; 9 bases are a match to TRBD2. This CDR3 is built from 15 residues. From germline, CDR1 is DFQATT and CDR2 SNEGSKA (reference sequence). The junction had 7 bases not matched to a gene; V was cut back by 3 bases and J by 1 base.

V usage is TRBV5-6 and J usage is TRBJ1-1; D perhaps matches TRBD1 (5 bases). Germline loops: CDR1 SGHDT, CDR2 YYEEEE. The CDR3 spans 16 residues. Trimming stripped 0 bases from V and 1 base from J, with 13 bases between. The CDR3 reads CASSLAGLTGNTEAFF. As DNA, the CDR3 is TGTGCCAGCAGCTTGGCCGGTTTAACAGGGAACACTGAAGCTTTCTTT.